Presented here are 16 T cell receptor beta chains from one specimen sequenced in a study of blood T cell repertoires in COVID-19. The assay was immunoSEQ multiplex PCR, and TCRdb's table has in-frame clones only and misses some. The profile covers around 64,000 clones, with about nine tenths appearing a single time and approximately 11% taken by the ten largest. The sample consisted of peripheral blood. All receptors derive from a young woman with acute or convalescent COVID-19.

This chain joins TRBV21-1 and TRBJ1-2; the table's TRBD1 call for D was not verified on the DNA. TRBV21-1 is a pseudogene. The CDR3 contains 15 residues. In DNA form, the CDR3 reads TGTGCCAGCAGCTCACGGACAGGGGCGTCCCCTGGCTACACCTTC. Its protein product is CASSSRTGASPGYTF.

The gene calls are TRBV7-8 and TRBJ2-5; 10 bases are a match to TRBD2. Unmatched junction bases numbered 7, after V lost 5 bases and J lost 7 bases. This CDR3 has 14 amino acids. Germline V CDR1 and CDR2: SGHVS, FQNEAQ. The CDR3 sequence is CASSAGSGRATQYF. The CDR3 nucleotides are TGTGCCAGCAGCGCCGGGAGCGGGAGGGCGACCCAGTACTTC.

The V and J genes are TRBV28 and TRBJ2-5; 14 nucleotides align to TRBD2. The CDR3 runs 16 residues. J lost 5 bases, V lost 6 bases, and 8 bases had no gene match. CDR1 is MDHEN, CDR2 SYDVKM, per germline. CDR3 amino acids: CASRPRLAGGPETQYF. CDR3 DNA sequence: TGTGCCAGCAGGCCCCGACTAGCGGGGGGGCCCGAGACCCAGTACTTC.

This clone was detected only once. V is TRBV2 and J is TRBJ2-7; D gene ambiguous. Germline V gene data show CDR1 as SNHLY and CDR2 as FYNNEI. V was pared by 7 bases and J by 0 bases, with 16 bases between. This CDR3 spans 15 amino acids. The CDR3 here is CASKRVPISSYEQYF. CDR3 DNA: TGTGCCAGCAAGCGCGTCCCCATTAGCTCCTACGAGCAGTACTTC.

This clone was counted a single time. J is TRBJ1-6 and V is TRBV6-5, with D perhaps matching TRBD1 (6 bases). Looked up from germline, CDR1 is MNHEY and CDR2 is SVGAGI. CDR3 length: 13 residues. Trimming shortened V by 7 bases and J by 11 bases, and 15 bases separated the two germline ends. CDR3 in amino acids: CASTLTGEAPLHF. The CDR3 coding sequence is TGTGCCAGCACCCTGACAGGAGAAGCACCCCTCCACTTT.

This chain connects TRBV29-1 to TRBJ1-2; 8 bases fit TRBD1. Germline V gives CDR1 SQVTM, CDR2 ANQGSEA. With V trimmed by 0 bases and J by 7 bases, 4 bases remained unmatched. This CDR3 spans 13 amino acids. The CDR3 loop is CSVEDPRGLGYTF. In nucleotides, the CDR3 is TGCAGCGTTGAAGACCCCAGGGGGCTTGGCTACACCTTC.

The chain uses TRBV5-1 and TRBJ2-7, with 7 nucleotides matching TRBD1. CDR3 length equals 14 residues. Trimming cost V 4 bases and J 2 bases; bases outside gene matches: 6. Germline V CDR1 and CDR2: SGHRS, YFSETQ. For the CDR3, the DNA is TGCGCCAGCAGCGATGACAGGGTTCCCTACGAGCAGTACTTC. Encoded protein: CASSDDRVPYEQYF.

J is TRBJ2-7 and V is TRBV5-1; 8 bases fit TRBD2. The CDR3 runs to 14 residues. The junction had 3 bases not matched to a gene; V was cut back by 0 bases and J by 4 bases. CDR1 and CDR2 from the germline V gene are SGHRS and YFSETQ. The CDR3: CASSLASGSYEQYF. In DNA, the CDR3 is TGCGCCAGCAGCTTGGCTAGCGGGTCTTACGAGCAGTACTTC. Looking up the rest from reference TRBV5-1 and TRBJ2-7 gives the full variable domain: KAGVTQTPRYLIKTRGQQVTLSCSPISGHRSVSWYQQTPGQGLQFLFEYFSETQRNKGNFPGRFSGRQFSNSRSEMNVSTLELGDSALYLCASSLASGSYEQYFGPGTRLTVT.

This clone was detected only a few times. CDR3: CASSGTSRGEQFF. The CDR3 bases are TGTGCCAGCAGCGGCACTAGCAGAGGTGAGCAGTTCTTC. This chain joins TRBV11-3 and TRBJ2-1; TRBD2 might be the D (6 bases). Germline V gives CDR1 SGHNT, CDR2 YENEEA. CDR3 length equals 13 residues. Trimming pared 5 bases from V and 9 bases from J, leaving 14 bases between.

The genes are TRBV19 and TRBJ1-2; no definite D call. V was shortened by 3 bases and J by 8 bases, with 10 bases between the two germline ends. The CDR3 length is 12 residues. Germline assignment: CDR1 LNHDA and CDR2 SQIVND (reference sequence). In DNA, the CDR3 is TGTGCCAGTAGTATCAGTCTCGGGGGCTACACCTTC. Its protein is CASSISLGGYTF.

This clone has just one count. The DNA of the CDR3 is TGTGCCAGCAGTTACAGGGCGGGCTATGGCTACACCTTC. This sequence encodes CASSYRAGYGYTF. The chain has TRBV6-5 and TRBJ1-2; D gene uncertain. This CDR3 spans 13 amino acids. CDR1 is MNHEY and CDR2 is SVGAGI in the germline V gene. V lost 2 bases, J lost 4 bases, and 8 bases lay in between.

The gene calls are TRBV2 and TRBJ2-3; D may be TRBD1 (5 bases). CDR3 length equals 14 residues. CDR1 and CDR2 (germline): SNHLY, FYNNEI. V was trimmed by 7 bases and J by 2 bases, leaving 13 bases between them. In nucleotides, the CDR3 is TGTGCCAGCACCGAGAGACAGTTCACAGATACGCAGTATTTT. It is translated as CASTERQFTDTQYF.

CDR3 nucleotides: TGTGCCACCAGCATAGAACGGGACTATGGCTACACCTTC. It yields the protein CATSIERDYGYTF. The rearrangement uses TRBV15 and TRBJ1-2; D gene ambiguous. Trimming removed 4 bases at V and 3 bases at J, with 9 bases between. Germline assignment: CDR1 LNHNV and CDR2 YYDKDF (reference sequence). The CDR3 covers 13 residues.

This clone has only one observation. The chain couples TRBV23-1 to TRBJ1-2; the D is unclear. TRBV23-1 qualifies as an ORF whose function is uncertain. This CDR3 has 17 residues. Trimming took 2 bases from V and 7 from J, leaving 23 bases between them. The CDR3 region has the DNA TGCGCCAGCAGTCAACTCTCCCCTAAGTCGGGTGTATGTGGCTACACCTTC. It translates to CASSQLSPKSGVCGYTF.

This chain links TRBV19 with TRBJ1-1, with D possibly matching TRBD1 (6 bases). Trimming removed 5 bases from V and 5 bases from J, with 12 bases in between. The length of the CDR3 is 13 residues. The germline V gene has CDR1 LNHDA and CDR2 SQIVND (reference sequence). CDR3 in amino acids: CASSPWTETEAFF. In DNA, the CDR3 is TGTGCCAGTAGTCCATGGACAGAAACTGAAGCTTTCTTT.

The chain joins TRBV7-9 to TRBJ2-5, with 8 bases aligning to TRBD1. Trimming took 5 bases from V and 1 from J; bases not matched to a gene: 6. CDR1 and CDR2 from the germline V gene are SEHNR and FQNEAQ (reference sequence). The CDR3 runs to 15 residues. CDR3 nucleotides: TGTGCCAGCAGCGGACAGGGACCCCTCCAAGAGACCCAGTACTTC. It encodes CASSGQGPLQETQYF. Full variable domain (rest looked up from reference TRBV7-9 and TRBJ2-5): DTGVSQNPRHKITKRGQNVTFRCDPISEHNRLYWYRQTLGQGPEFLTYFQNEAQLEKSRLLSDRFSAERPKGSFSTLEIQRTEQGDSAMYLCASSGQGPLQETQYFGPGTRLLVL.